This TCR beta chain was sequenced during a study of blood T cell repertoires in COVID-19. Seattle patients were enrolled during active infection and followed longitudinally. In the original workflow: It was from reference gene primer amplification that nucleated cell counts were estimated. The protocol was immunoSEQ multiplex PCR, while the TCRdb copy is restricted to in-frame clones and leaves out a portion. Clone size and the V and J calls come from that table; the DNA yielded D and trimming. The sample has approximately 350,000 clones, around nine tenths seen once. The specimen was peripheral blood. The receptor's source is a woman between 70 and 85 years old with COVID-19, enrolled during active disease.

The CDR3 protein is CASSTLTGAREQYF. The DNA for the CDR3 is TGTGCCAGCAGCACCCTGACAGGGGCTCGGGAGCAGTACTTC. The chain employs TRBV7-2 and TRBJ2-7; 8 bases map to TRBD1. V was clipped by 5 bases and J by 7 bases; unmatched bases: 10. CDR1 SGHTA and CDR2 FQGNSA come from the germline V gene. CDR3 size: 14 residues.